This TCR beta chain appears in the sequencing data of a study of Ad26.COV2.S vaccination and SARS-CoV-2 variants. About the research overall: Doses of Ad26.COV2.S were injected into muscle once or twice, 56 days apart. Notes on the study in general: Placebo recipients showed lower spike-specific TCR breadth than vaccinees.

The treatment was: around 19 received Ad26.COV2.S at low or high dose, single or two shots; about 5 received placebo; per-sample allocation not given. Following the first vaccine or placebo injection, samples were taken on day 63. A Boston donor was an adult aged 18-55 years. Remarks on this clone: The antigen is unknown.

The CDR3 has 16 residues. Deletions cut 4 bases from V and 0 bases from J, with 15 bases between. Germline CDR1 reads SGHRS; CDR2 reads YFSETQ. The table came from immunoSEQ multiplex PCR; TCRdb's copy has only in-frame clones and leaves some out. Seen here are 350,000 to 450,000 clones, around 86% observed once, and the top ten hold around 3.7%. The source was peripheral blood, collected in a trial of Ad26.COV2.S vaccine versus placebo. The V call is TRBV5-1, the J call TRBJ2-3; D may be TRBD1 (7 bases). The receptor's source is a person between 18 and 65 years old who received the Ad26.COV2.S COVID-19 vaccine or a placebo. This CDR3 reads CASSLEGDSSTDTQYF. The CDR3, as DNA: TGCGCCAGCAGCCTGGAGGGGGACAGTAGCACAGATACGCAGTATTTT.